These 13 T cell receptor beta chains originate from one sample sequenced in a study of blood T cell repertoires in COVID-19 (dated by TCRdb to the early 2020s). To prepare the library, the immunoSEQ multiplex PCR assay was applied. In TCRdb, the immuneACCESS table is reduced to in-frame sequences with V and J assigned. These tables do not hold every clone; where another copy was compared, an unresolved V gene accounts for under half, and the others remain unexplained. A total of tens of thousands of clones appear in this sample, around three quarters of them only once. The top ten hold about 32% of the sample. Sequenced sample: peripheral blood. These receptors all come from a human donor in a cohort sampled during active COVID-19.

The count of this clone is one. V and J are TRBV6-6 and TRBJ2-7, with D possibly matching TRBD2 (6 bases). CDR3 length: 12 amino acids. Trimming took 6 bases from V and 6 from J, leaving 12 bases between them. Germline lookup yields CDR1 MNHNY and CDR2 SVGAGI (reference sequence). This chain's CDR3 is CASSAAGSEQYF. The CDR3 DNA reads as TGTGCCAGCAGCGCGGCCGGGAGCGAGCAGTACTTC.

The chain combines TRBV10-3 with TRBJ2-7; the match to TRBD2 covers 7 bases. The CDR3 has 14 residues. J lost 0 bases, V lost 11 bases, and 10 bases had no gene match. Germline CDR1 ENHRY, CDR2 SYGVKD. The CDR3: CAVGPGGASYEQYF. CDR3 DNA: TGTGCCGTCGGACCGGGAGGAGCCTCCTACGAGCAGTACTTC.

The J gene is TRBJ1-4, the V gene TRBV18; D is possibly TRBD1 (6 bases). CDR1 is KGHSH, CDR2 LQKENI, per germline. This CDR3 region has 13 residues. V shed 6 bases and J shed 8 bases, with 13 bases lying between them. CDR3 nucleotide sequence: TGTGCCAGCTCGCAGGGGCTATCAGAAAAACTGTTTTTT. Translated, it gives CASSQGLSEKLFF.

V and J are TRBV29-1 and TRBJ1-2; 9 positions agree with TRBD1. The trim removed 7 bases at V and 5 bases at J, leaving 11 bases unmatched. CDR1 SQVTM and CDR2 ANQGSEA come from the germline V gene. This CDR3 contains 14 residues. The CDR3 nucleotides are TGCAGCGCCGGGACAGGGACATTTCAGTATGGCTACACCTTC. As protein: CSAGTGTFQYGYTF.

The sample holds one count of this clone. V and J are TRBV25-1 and TRBJ1-4; tentative D call: TRBD1 (5 bases). This CDR3 is built from 15 residues. Germline V gives CDR1 MGHDK, CDR2 SYGVNS. Trimming left V 4 bases short and J 3 bases short, with 12 bases between. The DNA for the CDR3 is TGTGCCAGCAGTGCCCTGGGAGGGGCTAATGAAAAACTGTTTTTT. Translated, it gives CASSALGGANEKLFF.

This clone was seen a few times. As DNA, the CDR3 is TGTGCCAGCAGTTACCTTACAGCCTTTGGGGCCAACGTCCTGACTTTC. Protein product: CASSYLTAFGANVLTF. V usage is TRBV6-5 and J usage is TRBJ2-6; unclear D gene. The CDR3 extends over 16 amino acids. V dropped 2 bases and J dropped 3 bases, with 11 bases sitting between them. CDR1 is MNHEY and CDR2 is SVGAGI in the germline V gene.

The chain recombines TRBV5-5 with TRBJ2-2; 8 bases are a match to TRBD2. The V gene's germline CDR1 is SGHKS and CDR2 YYEKEE (reference sequence). The V gene end was trimmed by 5 bases and the J gene end by 0 bases; junction bases not matched to a gene: 3. There are 15 residues in the CDR3. The CDR3 spells CASRLAGPNTGELFF. CDR3 bases: TGTGCCAGCAGATTAGCGGGACCGAACACCGGGGAGCTGTTTTTT.

This clone was observed a few times. The J gene is TRBJ2-7, the V gene TRBV6-2 or TRBV6-3, with D unresolved. This CDR3 has 12 residues. Germline CDR1 is MNHEY and CDR2 is SVGEGT. The V end was cut by 4 bases, the J end by 3 bases, with 7 bases between. CDR3 DNA sequence: TGTGCCAGCAGTTCCCCGGGCTACGAGCAGTACTTC. Translation gives CASSSPGYEQYF.

V is TRBV4-1 and J is TRBJ2-1; the D gene is possibly TRBD2 (5 bases). Germline V gene data show CDR1 as MGHRA and CDR2 as YSYEKL. Between the trimmed V and J ends, which lost 7 bases and 6 bases, there was a span of 22 bases. This CDR3 spans 16 amino acids. The CDR3 sequence: CASTPSGGSRGNEQFF. DNA of the CDR3: TGCGCCAGCACCCCCAGCGGCGGTAGTCGTGGCAATGAGCAGTTCTTC.

The chain combines TRBV27 with TRBJ1-3, with D unclear. The CDR3 is 15 amino acids. CDR1 and CDR2 (germline): MNHEY, SMNVEV (reference sequence). V was pared by 1 base and J by 2 bases, with 9 bases between. CDR3 amino acids: CASSLWKGAGNTIYF. CDR3 coding DNA: TGTGCCAGCAGTTTATGGAAGGGAGCTGGAAACACCATATATTTT.

The rearrangement joins TRBV5-8 to TRBJ2-7; D not resolved. Germline V gene data show CDR1 as SGHTS and CDR2 as YDEGEE. Trimming took off 0 bases at V and 0 bases at J, with 7 bases between the two ends. The CDR3 runs 14 residues. CDR3 sequence (DNA): TGTGCCAGCAGCTTGGGGCAGGACTCCTACGAGCAGTACTTC. It is translated as CASSLGQDSYEQYF.

The chain joins TRBV5-1 to TRBJ2-1; 12 bases agree with TRBD2. Germline lookup yields CDR1 SGHRS and CDR2 YFSETQ. The CDR3 runs 18 residues. After removal of 4 bases from V and 6 bases from J, the junction contained 14 bases not matched to a gene. The CDR3 loop is CASSGGRLAGAVLNEQFF. The CDR3 DNA is TGCGCCAGCAGCGGGGGACGACTAGCGGGAGCTGTCCTCAATGAGCAGTTCTTC.

This clone was seen more than once but under ten times. The chain employs TRBV11-1 and TRBJ1-3; no clear D. V was clipped by 4 bases and J by 5 bases, with 9 bases between them. The V gene's germline CDR1 is SGHAT and CDR2 FQDESV (reference sequence). The CDR3 has 13 residues. The CDR3 region has the DNA TGTGCCAGCAGCTCGTCGGTGAGAAACACCATATATTTT. This sequence encodes CASSSSVRNTIYF.